Below are 7 T cell receptor beta chains sequenced from a single sample in a study of T-cell reconstitution after alpha-beta-depleted transplantation in children. Preparation of the TCRbeta library used unique molecular identifiers. TCRdb used MiXCR to reprocess the PCR reads, holding one entry per CDR3 protein. The sample has hundreds of thousands of distinct CDR3 sequences, roughly 15% seen once. Specimen: PBMCs, mostly from graft donor cells, collected 360 days after TCRalphabeta/CD19-depleted stem cell transplant. These receptors were collected from a male patient aged 2 to 9 who had a stem cell transplant for acute lymphoblastic leukemia, so the T cells may come from the graft donor.

V usage is TRBV30 and J usage is TRBJ1-2; D remains unclear. Trimming left V 0 bases short and J 4 bases short, with 12 bases between. CDR3 length: 14 amino acids. Germline lookup yields CDR1 GTSNPN and CDR2 SVGIG (reference sequence). This CDR3 reads CAWSVGGQIYGYTF. CDR3 DNA sequence: TGTGCCTGGAGTGTAGGCGGGCAGATCTATGGCTACACCTTC. The full variable domain, in which reference TRBV30 and TRBJ1-2 provide the parts outside the CDR3, is SQTIHQWPATLVQPVGSPLSLECTVEGTSNPNLYWYRQAAGRGLQLLFYSVGIGQISSEVPQNLSASRPQDRQFILSSKKLLLSDSGFYLCAWSVGGQIYGYTFGSGTRLTVV.

This clonotype was seen more than once but under ten times. This chain connects TRBV11-2 to TRBJ1-6; D possibly corresponds to TRBD1 (6 bases). The V gene's germline CDR1 is SGHAT and CDR2 FQNNGV. The CDR3 loop spans 13 amino acids. The V end was cut by 11 bases, the J end by 7 bases, with 15 bases between. The CDR3 loop is CAGSKGVNSPLHF. Here the CDR3 DNA reads TGTGCCGGTTCAAAGGGGGTAAATTCACCCCTCCACTTT.

The rearrangement joins TRBV9 to TRBJ2-5; a possible D gene is TRBD2 (5 bases). The V end was cut by 3 bases, the J end by 0 bases, with 12 bases between. This CDR3 comprises 15 residues. Per the germline V gene, CDR1 is SGDLS and CDR2 is YYNGEE. The CDR3 DNA reads TGTGCCAGCAGCGCAACAACGGGGAACCAAGAGACCCAGTACTTC. It yields the protein CASSATTGNQETQYF.

The rearrangement links TRBV1 to TRBJ2-2; no DNA check was done on the table's D call, TRBD2. TRBV1 is shown as a pseudogene. The CDR3 runs to 16 residues. Here the CDR3 DNA reads TGCACCAGCAGCCAAGCTCTAGCGGGGCTAAAAGGGGAGCTGTTTTTT. Translation: CTSSQALAGLKGELFF.

The gene calls are TRBV12-3 or TRBV12-4 and TRBJ2-5; the D is unclear. The CDR3 spans 16 residues. Deletions cut 3 bases from V and 6 bases from J, with 20 bases between. This chain's CDR3 is CASSFFVGLPQQTQYF. The CDR3 region has the DNA TGTGCCAGCAGTTTCTTTGTGGGCCTCCCTCAACAGACCCAGTACTTC.

The rearrangement joins TRBV15 to TRBJ1-1; the match to TRBD1 covers 10 bases. Germline values: CDR1 LNHNV, CDR2 YYDKDF (reference sequence). The CDR3 totals 14 residues. J gave up 11 bases and V 4 bases, and 10 bases lay outside the gene matches. The CDR3 sequence: CATSTNRDRGRAFF. CDR3 DNA: TGTGCCACCAGCACGAACCGGGACAGGGGTAGGGCTTTCTTT.

The rearrangement joins TRBV7-2 to TRBJ2-4; perhaps TRBD1 as D (5 bases). V shed 2 bases and J shed 7 bases, with 18 bases lying between them. CDR1 is SGHTA, CDR2 FQGNSA, per germline. The CDR3 runs to 16 residues. The DNA of the CDR3 is TGTGCCAGCAGCTTATATGGGAAGGCCAGGGCGAACATTCAGTACTTC. Translated, it gives CASSLYGKARANIQYF.